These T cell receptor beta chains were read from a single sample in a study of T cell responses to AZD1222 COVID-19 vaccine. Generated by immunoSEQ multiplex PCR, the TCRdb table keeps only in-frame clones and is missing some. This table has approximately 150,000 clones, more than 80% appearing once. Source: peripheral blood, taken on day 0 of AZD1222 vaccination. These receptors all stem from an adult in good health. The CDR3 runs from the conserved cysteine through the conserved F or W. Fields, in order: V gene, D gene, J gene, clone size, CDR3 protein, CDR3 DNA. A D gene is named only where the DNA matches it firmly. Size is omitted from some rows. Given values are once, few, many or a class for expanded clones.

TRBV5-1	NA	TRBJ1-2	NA	CASSLANREYGYTF	TGCGCCAGCAGCTTGGCCAACAGGGAGTATGGCTACACCTTC
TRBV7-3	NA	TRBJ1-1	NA	CASSLPGGNTEAFF	TGTGCCAGCAGCCTCCCTGGGGGAAACACTGAAGCTTTCTTT
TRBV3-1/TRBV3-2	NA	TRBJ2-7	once	CASSQDRKRASYEQYF	TGTGCCAGCAGCCAAGACAGGAAGCGGGCCTCCTACGAGCAGTACTTC
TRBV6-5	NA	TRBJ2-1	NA	CASSGGARYNEQFF	TGTGCCAGCTCTGGCGGGGCCAGATACAATGAGCAGTTCTTC
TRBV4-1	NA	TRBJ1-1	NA	CASSQGRGGENTEAFF	TGCGCCAGCAGCCAAGGGCGTGGGGGCGAGAACACTGAAGCTTTCTTT
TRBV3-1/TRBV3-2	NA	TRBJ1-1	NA	CASSQGFGGAFF	TGTGCCAGCAGCCAAGGGTTCGGCGGGGCTTTCTTT
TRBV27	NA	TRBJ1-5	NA	CASSTYGGDNQPQHF	TGTGCCAGCAGCACCTATGGGGGTGACAATCAGCCCCAGCATTTT
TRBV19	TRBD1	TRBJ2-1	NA	CASSRIGTAPFSQFF	TGTGCCAGTAGTAGAATAGGGACAGCGCCTTTTTCGCAGTTCTTC
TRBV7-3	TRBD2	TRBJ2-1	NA	CASSMTGTSVYNEQFF	TGTGCCAGCAGCATGACCGGGACTAGCGTATACAATGAGCAGTTCTTC
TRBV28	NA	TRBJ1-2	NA	CASSRDPGGYTF	TGTGCCAGCAGCCGTGACCCGGGGGGCTACACCTTC
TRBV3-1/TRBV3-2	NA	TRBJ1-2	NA	CASSREGNYGYTF	TGTGCCAGCAGCCGGGAGGGGAACTATGGCTACACCTTC
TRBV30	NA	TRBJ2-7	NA	CAWSVPGAVSGEQYF	TGTGCCTGGAGTGTACCCGGGGCCGTATCCGGCGAGCAGTACTTC
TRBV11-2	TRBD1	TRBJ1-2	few	CASSLGPGTAYGYTF	TGTGCCAGCAGCTTAGGGCCCGGGACAGCTTATGGCTACACCTTC
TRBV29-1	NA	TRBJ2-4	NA	CSVETQAKNIQYF	TGCAGCGTTGAAACCCAAGCCAAAAACATTCAGTACTTC
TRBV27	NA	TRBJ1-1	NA	CASSADTPGTEAFF	TGTGCCAGCAGTGCCGACACTCCGGGGACTGAAGCTTTCTTT
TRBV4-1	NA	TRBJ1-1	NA	CASSQRSGRDTEAFF	TGCGCCAGCAGCCAGCGCAGCGGACGGGACACTGAAGCTTTCTTT
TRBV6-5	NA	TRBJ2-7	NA	CASSPDLTRTF	TGTGCCAGCAGTCCGGACTTAACCAGGACCTTC